The subject of this entry is one T cell receptor (beta chain). These data are taken from a study of shared T cell receptors in the human thymus. The CDR3 consists of 13 residues. Germline CDR1 reads GTSNPN; CDR2 reads SVGIG (reference sequence). V was pared by 5 bases and J by 4 bases, with 2 bases of the junction left unmatched. Data came from immunoSEQ multiplex PCR; TCRdb stores just in-frame clones and leaves some out. Among 500,000 to 750,000 clones listed, approximately 90% were seen once. The same sample was also used in a study of human thymus T cells.

V and J are TRBV30 and TRBJ1-5; 10 nucleotides match TRBD1. Sequencing input: thymocytes. This TCR came from a boy less than two years old with a congenital heart defect. The CDR3 loop reads CAWGDRGNQPQHF. In DNA, the CDR3 is TGTGCCTGGGGGGACAGGGGAAATCAGCCCCAGCATTTT.